This T cell receptor (beta chain) was captured by sequencing in a study of cytomegalovirus exposure and HLA in healthy donors. The study, taken as a whole, reports: An assumption of roughly uniform sequencing depth across donors underlay the presence/absence analyses. Later on, analysis showed that most CMV-associated TCR beta chains appeared to be HLA-restricted.

This clone occurred a few times. The antigen is undetermined. The PCR was carried out with 60 Vbeta primers and 13 Jbeta primers. Per the original methods: Counted up in a later analysis, unique TCR beta chains came to some 75 million, with about 9.9 million shared. The repertoire was sequenced with immunoSEQ multiplex PCR; TCRdb's copy has only in-frame clones and lacks some. V, J and clone size are taken as reported in that table, and D and trimming were inferred from the DNA itself. The sample holds approximately 91,000 clones, about 80% seen once. The sequencing sample was made of PBMCs. This clonotype originated in a human donor in good health.

The CDR3 bases are TGTGCCAGCAGCCGACGCTCCGAGACAGGGATCTGGGGGGAGCAGTACTTC. Its translation: CASSRRSETGIWGEQYF. V and J are TRBV7-2 and TRBJ2-7, with TRBD1 matching over 7 bases. The CDR3 covers 17 residues. Trimming took 5 bases from V and 7 from J; bases not matched to a gene: 20. Germline lookup yields CDR1 SGHTA and CDR2 FQGNSA.